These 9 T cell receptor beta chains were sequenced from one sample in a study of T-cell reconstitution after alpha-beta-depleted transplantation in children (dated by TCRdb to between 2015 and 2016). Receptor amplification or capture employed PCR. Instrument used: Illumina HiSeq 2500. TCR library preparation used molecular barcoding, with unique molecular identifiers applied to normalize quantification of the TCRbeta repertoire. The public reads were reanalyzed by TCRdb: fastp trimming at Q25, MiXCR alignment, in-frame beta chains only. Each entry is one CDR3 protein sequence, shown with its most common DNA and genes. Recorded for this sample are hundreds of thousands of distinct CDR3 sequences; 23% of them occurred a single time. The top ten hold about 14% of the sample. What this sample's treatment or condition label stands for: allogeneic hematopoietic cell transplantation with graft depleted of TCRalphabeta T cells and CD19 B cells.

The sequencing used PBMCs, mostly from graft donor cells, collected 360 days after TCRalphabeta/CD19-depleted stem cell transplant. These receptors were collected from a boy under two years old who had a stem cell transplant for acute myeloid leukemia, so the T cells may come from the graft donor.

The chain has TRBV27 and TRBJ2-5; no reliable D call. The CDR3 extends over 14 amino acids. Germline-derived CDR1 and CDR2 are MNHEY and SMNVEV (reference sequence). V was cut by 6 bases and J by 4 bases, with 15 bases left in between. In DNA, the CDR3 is TGTGCCAGCAGCCGTCTTACTGGGCTAGAGACCCAGTACTTC. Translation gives CASSRLTGLETQYF.

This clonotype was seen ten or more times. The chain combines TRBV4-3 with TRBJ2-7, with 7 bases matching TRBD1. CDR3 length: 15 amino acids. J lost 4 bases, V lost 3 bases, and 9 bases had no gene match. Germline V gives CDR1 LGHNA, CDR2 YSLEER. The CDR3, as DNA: TGCGCCAGCAGCCAGGACCGGGACAGAAGATACGAGCAGTACTTC. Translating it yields CASSQDRDRRYEQYF.

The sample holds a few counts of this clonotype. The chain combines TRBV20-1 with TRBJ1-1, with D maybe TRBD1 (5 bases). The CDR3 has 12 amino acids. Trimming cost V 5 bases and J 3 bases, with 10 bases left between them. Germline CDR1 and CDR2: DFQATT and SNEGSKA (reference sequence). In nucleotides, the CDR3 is TGCAGTGCTCCGACAGACTACACTGAAGCTTTCTTT. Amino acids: CSAPTDYTEAFF.

The CDR3 sequence is CSARPFRVRGYEQYV. For the CDR3, the DNA is TGCAGTGCTAGGCCCTTCAGGGTTAGGGGCTACGAGCAGTACGTC. The chain combines TRBV20-1 with TRBJ2-7, with D possibly TRBD1 on 5 matching bases. Trimming removed 3 bases from V and 3 bases from J, with 18 bases in between. Germline loops: CDR1 DFQATT, CDR2 SNEGSKA (reference sequence). The CDR3 consists of 15 residues.

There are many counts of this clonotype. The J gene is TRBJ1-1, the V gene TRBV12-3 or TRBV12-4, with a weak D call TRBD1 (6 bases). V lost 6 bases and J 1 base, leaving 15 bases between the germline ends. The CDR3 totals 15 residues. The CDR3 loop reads CASRNRDTRNTEAFF. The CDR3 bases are TGTGCCAGCAGGAACAGGGATACCAGGAACACTGAAGCTTTCTTT.

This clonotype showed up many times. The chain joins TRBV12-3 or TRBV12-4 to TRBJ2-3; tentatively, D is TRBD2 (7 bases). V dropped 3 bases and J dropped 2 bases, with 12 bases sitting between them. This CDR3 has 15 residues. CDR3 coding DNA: TGTGCCAGCAGTTTCCGGGGGGCCTCCACAGATACGCAGTATTTT. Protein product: CASSFRGASTDTQYF.

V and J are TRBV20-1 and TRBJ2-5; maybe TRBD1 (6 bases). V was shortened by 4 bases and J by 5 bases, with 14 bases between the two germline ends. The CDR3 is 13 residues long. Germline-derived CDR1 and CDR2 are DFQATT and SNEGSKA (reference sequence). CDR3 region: CSATDSPRETQYF. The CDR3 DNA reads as TGCAGTGCTACGGACAGTCCGCGGGAGACCCAGTACTTC.

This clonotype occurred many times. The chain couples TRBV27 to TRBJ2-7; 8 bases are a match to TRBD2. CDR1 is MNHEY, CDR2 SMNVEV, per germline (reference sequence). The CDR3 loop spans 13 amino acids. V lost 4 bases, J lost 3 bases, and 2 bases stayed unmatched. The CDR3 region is CASSSGGGYEQYV. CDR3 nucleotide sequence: TGTGCCAGCAGTTCCGGGGGGGGCTACGAGCAGTACGTC.

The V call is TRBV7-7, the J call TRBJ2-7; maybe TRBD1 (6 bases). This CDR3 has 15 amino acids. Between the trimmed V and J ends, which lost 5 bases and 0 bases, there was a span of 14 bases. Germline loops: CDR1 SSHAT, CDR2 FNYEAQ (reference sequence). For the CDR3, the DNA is TGTGCCAGCAGCCCCCTAAGGGGGAGCTCCTACGAGCAGTACTTC. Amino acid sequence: CASSPLRGSSYEQYF.